Presented here are 27 T cell receptor beta chains from one specimen sequenced in a study of PD-L1 blockade in urothelial cancer. Profiled with immunoSEQ multiplex PCR; TCRdb holds only in-frame clones, not every one. The repertoire holds some 51,000 clones, approximately 84% seen once, with roughly 16% in the top ten. Sequencing used PBMCs, obtained around atezolizumab (anti-PD-L1) treatment. Every receptor here comes from a man aged 60-69 years with urothelial cancer.

The J gene is TRBJ2-7, the V gene TRBV4-2, with 7 bases aligning to TRBD1. V lost 10 bases and J lost 2; bases outside the gene matches: 8. CDR3 length: 13 amino acids. Germline assignment: CDR1 LGHNA and CDR2 YNFKEQ. CDR3 DNA sequence: TGTGCCACATCAGGGGACAGTACCTACGAGCAGTACTTC. Translation gives CATSGDSTYEQYF.

The chain is built from TRBV28 and TRBJ2-3; D not certain. The CDR3 covers 13 residues. Germline assignment: CDR1 MDHEN and CDR2 SYDVKM. Trimming shortened V by 3 bases and J by 2 bases, and 6 bases separated the two germline ends. The CDR3 loop is CASSFVYTDTQYF. In nucleotides, the CDR3 is TGTGCCAGCAGTTTTGTTTACACAGATACGCAGTATTTT.

Only a few counts were recorded for this clone. The CDR3 loop reads CASSLGGHNIYGYTF. The CDR3 nucleotides read TGTGCCAGCAGCTTAGGGGGACACAACATCTATGGCTACACCTTC. The gene calls are TRBV7-9 and TRBJ1-2, with a possible D match to TRBD1 (6 bases). Germline assignment: CDR1 SEHNR and CDR2 FQNEAQ (reference sequence). The CDR3 length is 15 residues. The V end lost 1 base, the J end lost 4 bases, and 13 bases lay between the germline ends.

The chain couples TRBV5-6 to TRBJ2-7; 7 nucleotides line up with TRBD1. V was clipped by 0 bases and J by 0 bases; unmatched bases: 9. CDR1 is SGHDT, CDR2 YYEEEE, per germline. The CDR3 has 17 amino acids. Written as DNA, the CDR3 is TGTGCCAGCAGCTTGGCTCCAACAGGGGTCGCCTCCTACGAGCAGTACTTC. This sequence encodes CASSLAPTGVASYEQYF. Looking up the rest from reference TRBV5-6 and TRBJ2-7 gives the full variable domain: DAGVTQSPTHLIKTRGQQVTLRCSPKSGHDTVSWYQQALGQGPQFIFQYYEEEERQRGNFPDRFSGHQFPNYSSELNVNALLLGDSALYLCASSLAPTGVASYEQYFGPGTRLTVT.

DNA of the CDR3: TGTGCCAGCAGCTTATCAGTGAACACCGGGGAGCTGTTTTTT. As protein: CASSLSVNTGELFF. The chain carries TRBV5-6 and TRBJ2-2; D not certain. The CDR3 runs 14 residues. Trimming removed 2 bases at V and 1 base at J, with 6 bases between. Germline-derived CDR1 and CDR2 are SGHDT and YYEEEE.

This chain connects TRBV18 to TRBJ2-3; D is possibly TRBD2 (6 bases). CDR3 size: 15 residues. V was clipped by 4 bases and J by 2 bases, with 13 bases between them. Germline V lookup: CDR1 KGHSH, CDR2 LQKENI. The CDR3 loop is CASSRSSGFTDTQYF. CDR3 DNA sequence: TGTGCCAGCTCACGGAGTAGCGGATTCACAGATACGCAGTATTTT.

This sequence joins TRBV7-6 and TRBJ2-5; 7 bases are shared with TRBD1. There are 14 residues in the CDR3. V was pared by 5 bases and J by 5 bases, with 8 bases of the junction left unmatched. CDR1 is SGHVS and CDR2 is FNYEAQ in the germline V gene. CDR3 loop: CASSLQGLRETQYF. CDR3 bases: TGTGCCAGCAGCCTACAGGGGTTGCGGGAGACCCAGTACTTC.

The rearrangement uses TRBV7-3 and TRBJ2-1; 9 nucleotides line up with TRBD2. Germline CDR1 is SGHTA and CDR2 is FQGTGA. V trimming: 0 bases; J trimming: 6 bases; junction bases outside the gene matches: 9. The CDR3 has 17 amino acids. The chain's CDR3 is CASSLTRDSGSGNEQFF. As DNA, the CDR3 is TGTGCCAGCAGCTTAACGAGGGATAGCGGGAGCGGCAATGAGCAGTTCTTC.

This clone was seen only once. The gene calls are TRBV7-9 and TRBJ2-7, with TRBD2 matching 7 bases. Germline CDR1 is SEHNR and CDR2 is FQNEAQ (reference sequence). This CDR3 has 14 residues. Losses at the gene ends were 5 bases for V and 0 bases for J; bases not matched to a gene: 4. The CDR3: CASSPGGSSYEQYF. For the CDR3, the DNA is TGTGCCAGCAGCCCCGGGGGGAGCTCCTACGAGCAGTACTTC.

This sequence joins TRBV11-3 and TRBJ1-1, with D unresolved. Trimming stripped 1 base from V and 6 bases from J, with 9 bases between. This CDR3 is built from 13 residues. Germline CDR1 is SGHNT and CDR2 is YENEEA. DNA for the CDR3: TGTGCCAGCAGCTTAGTCCCCCAGGCTGAAGCTTTCTTT. It codes for CASSLVPQAEAFF.

In this sample, this clone turned up once. The J gene is TRBJ2-7, the V gene TRBV7-6; no clear D. V gave up 1 base and J gave up 7 bases, with 5 bases separating them. CDR3 length: 11 amino acids. Germline-derived CDR1 and CDR2 are SGHVS and FNYEAQ. The CDR3 nucleotides are TGTGCCAGCAGCTTAGGTCAGGAGCAGTACTTC. This gives the protein CASSLGQEQYF.

V is TRBV29-1 and J is TRBJ1-5; 8 bases map to TRBD1. J was trimmed by 3 bases and V by 8 bases; bases with no gene match: 6. Germline V gives CDR1 SQVTM, CDR2 ANQGSEA. CDR3 length equals 13 residues. The CDR3 loop reads CSTSTGANQPQHF. DNA for the CDR3: TGCAGCACCTCGACAGGGGCCAATCAGCCCCAGCATTTT.

The CDR3 region has the DNA TGTGCCAGTAGTATGGACAGGGGTGATTCACCCCTCCACTTT. Translation gives CASSMDRGDSPLHF. V and J are TRBV19 and TRBJ1-6; TRBD1 aligns across 9 bases. Germline lookup yields CDR1 LNHDA and CDR2 SQIVND (reference sequence). Trimming cost V 3 bases and J 8 bases; bases outside gene matches: 2. The CDR3 contains 14 residues.

This chain connects TRBV4-2 to TRBJ2-2; TRBD1 agrees at 7 bases. With 3 bases clipped from V and 1 base from J, the junction kept 11 bases outside the gene matches. From germline, CDR1 is LGHNA and CDR2 YNFKEQ. This CDR3 has 18 amino acids. CDR3 loop: CASSHTIRQGRNTGELFF. As DNA, the CDR3 is TGTGCCAGCAGCCACACGATCCGACAGGGAAGGAACACCGGGGAGCTGTTTTTT.

This sequence joins TRBV28 and TRBJ2-7; 7 positions agree with TRBD1. From germline, CDR1 is MDHEN and CDR2 SYDVKM. This CDR3 has 14 residues. V dropped 6 bases and J dropped 2; count of bases not matched to a gene: 7. CDR3 in DNA: TGTGCCAGCAGCGCCCCGGGACAGACCTACGAGCAGTACTTC. Protein sequence: CASSAPGQTYEQYF.

The rearrangement links TRBV18 to TRBJ1-2; TRBD1 matches at 8 bases. Germline trimming cut 6 bases from V and 1 base from J; bases unmatched to any gene: 4. The CDR3 length is 14 residues. CDR1 and CDR2 (germline): KGHSH, LQKENI. In nucleotides, the CDR3 is TGTGCCAGCTCCCCAGGGGGCCTTAACTATGGCTACACCTTC. This translates into CASSPGGLNYGYTF.

This chain connects TRBV4-2 to TRBJ1-1; the D is unclear. Deletions cut 4 bases from V and 1 base from J, with 7 bases between. CDR3 length: 13 amino acids. Germline CDR1 reads LGHNA; CDR2 reads YNFKEQ. In nucleotides, the CDR3 is TGTGCCAGCAGCCCTCACAAGAACACTGAAGCTTTCTTT. Protein: CASSPHKNTEAFF.

The chain combines TRBV6-5 with TRBJ1-3; no reliable D call. Trimming left V 0 bases short and J 0 bases short, with 9 bases between. Germline values: CDR1 MNHEY, CDR2 SVGAGI. The CDR3 extends over 16 amino acids. The CDR3 region is CASSYSSTFSGNTIYF. In nucleotides, the CDR3 is TGTGCCAGCAGTTACTCGAGCACCTTCTCTGGAAACACCATATATTTT.

The chain combines TRBV5-4 with TRBJ2-1; no clear D. The CDR3 extends over 15 amino acids. Germline assignment: CDR1 SGHNT and CDR2 YYREEE (reference sequence). Trimming took 5 bases from V and 0 from J, leaving 12 bases between them. CDR3 nucleotides: TGTGCCAGCAGTTTTGCCGCCGGCTCCTACAATGAGCAGTTCTTC. As protein: CASSFAAGSYNEQFF.

The rearrangement links TRBV2 to TRBJ1-4, with 7 bases identical to TRBD1. In germline, CDR1 is SNHLY, CDR2 FYNNEI. The length of the CDR3 is 12 residues. The CDR3 DNA sequence: TGTGCTAGCGACAGGGATAATGAAAAACTGTTTTTT. Translated, it gives CASDRDNEKLFF.

The genes are TRBV9 and TRBJ2-1; weak D call: TRBD2 (5 bases). The CDR3 has 14 residues. Germline V CDR1 and CDR2: SGDLS, YYNGEE. Between the trimmed V and J ends, which lost 0 bases and 10 bases, there was a span of 14 bases. This CDR3 is CASSVAEGGWEQFF. CDR3 sequence (DNA): TGTGCCAGCAGCGTAGCTGAGGGCGGGTGGGAGCAGTTCTTC. Combining the CDR3 with reference TRBV9 and TRBJ2-1 gives the whole variable domain DSGVTQTPKHLITATGQRVTLRCSPRSGDLSVYWYQQSLDQGLQFLIQYYNGEERAKGNILERFSAQQFPDLHSELNLSSLELGDSALYFCASSVAEGGWEQFFGPGTRLTVL.

The chain joins TRBV10-3 to TRBJ1-3; 9 nucleotides agree with TRBD1. There are 16 residues in the CDR3. Germline V gives CDR1 ENHRY, CDR2 SYGVKD. The V segment lost 6 bases and the J segment 2 bases; nucleotides outside the gene matches: 8. The CDR3: CAIRAPDRGAGNTIYF. In DNA form, the CDR3 reads TGTGCCATCAGGGCTCCCGACAGGGGGGCTGGAAACACCATATATTTT.

This clone was picked up one time. The chain employs TRBV29-1 and TRBJ1-2; 9 bases are a match to TRBD1. The CDR3 is made up of 12 amino acids. V shed 7 bases and J 8 bases; nucleotides not matched to a gene: 8. Germline lookup yields CDR1 SQVTM and CDR2 ANQGSEA. The CDR3 sequence is CSASTGGKGYTF. The CDR3 bases are TGCAGCGCCAGTACAGGGGGCAAGGGCTACACCTTC.

V and J are TRBV18 and TRBJ2-7; 9 bases line up with TRBD1. This CDR3 has 15 residues. After removal of 3 bases from V and 7 bases from J, the junction contained 10 bases not matched to a gene. Looked up from germline, CDR1 is KGHSH and CDR2 is LQKENI. This chain's CDR3 is CASSPGGQGEWEQYF. The CDR3 nucleotides read TGTGCCAGCTCACCCGGGGGACAGGGAGAGTGGGAGCAGTACTTC.

The chain couples TRBV19 to TRBJ2-3, with 10 positions matching TRBD2. The junction had 14 bases not matched to a gene; V was cut back by 5 bases and J by 6 bases. Germline V gene lookup returns CDR1 LNHDA and CDR2 SQIVND (reference sequence). The CDR3 has 17 residues. CDR3 residues: CASSPRGLAGDLDTQYF. The CDR3 nucleotides read TGTGCCAGTAGTCCAAGGGGCCTAGCGGGAGATCTGGATACGCAGTATTTT.

J is TRBJ2-5 and V is TRBV5-6; D is uncertain. Germline CDR1 is SGHDT and CDR2 is YYEEEE. Between the trimmed V and J ends, which lost 4 bases and 3 bases, there was a span of 13 bases. The CDR3 loop spans 14 amino acids. DNA for the CDR3: TGTGCCAGCAGCGCCATCTCTAGAGAAGAGACCCAGTACTTC. This encodes CASSAISREETQYF.

This clone was seen a handful of times. The chain joins TRBV18 to TRBJ1-6; TRBD1 matches at 8 bases. The CDR3 runs 16 residues. Germline V lookup: CDR1 KGHSH, CDR2 LQKENI. V lost 0 bases, J lost 7 bases, and 5 bases stayed unmatched. The CDR3 DNA reads TGTGCCAGCTCACCACCGGGACAGGCCACCAATTCACCCCTCCACTTT. This codes for CASSPPGQATNSPLHF.